The present T cell receptor beta chain was sequenced within a study of graft-versus-host responses after intestinal transplantation. The data were produced by immunoSEQ multiplex PCR, yet TCRdb's version contains in-frame clones alone and is incomplete. The profile shows under 4,000 clones, over 60% of them singletons. This CDR3 is 13 amino acids long. Germline CDR1 MNHEY, CDR2 SMNVEV (reference sequence). V lost 8 bases, J lost 4 bases, and 14 bases lay in between. The graft tissue was processed, and this released both intraepithelial and lamina propria lymphocytes. Sequenced here: ileum tissue, sampled roughly 18 and 21 days after intestinal transplantation. The genes are TRBV27 and TRBJ2-5; a weak D match, TRBD2 (6 bases). The TCR originated in a human patient who received an intestinal transplant, so some T cells may come from the graft donor. The CDR3 loop is CASGRGGRETQYF. The DNA for the CDR3 is TGTGCCAGCGGAAGGGGAGGCCGAGAGACCCAGTACTTC.